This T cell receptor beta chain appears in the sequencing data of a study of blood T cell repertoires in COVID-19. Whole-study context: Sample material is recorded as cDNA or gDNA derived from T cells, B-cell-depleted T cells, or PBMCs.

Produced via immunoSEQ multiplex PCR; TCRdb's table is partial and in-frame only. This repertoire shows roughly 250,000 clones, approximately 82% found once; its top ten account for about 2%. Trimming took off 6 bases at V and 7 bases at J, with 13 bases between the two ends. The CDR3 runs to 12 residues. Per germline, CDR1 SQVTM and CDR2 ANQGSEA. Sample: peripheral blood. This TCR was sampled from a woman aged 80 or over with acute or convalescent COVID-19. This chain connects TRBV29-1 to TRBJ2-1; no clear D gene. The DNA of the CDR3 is TGCAGCGTACGAGACTTGTTTAATGAGCAGTTCTTC. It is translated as CSVRDLFNEQFF.